The text below deals with one T cell receptor (beta chain). Its antigen is currently unknown. The data were taken from a study of regulatory T cells in long-lasting Graves disease. General study findings and limits: There was favoring of TRBV28, TRBJ1-2 and TRBJ2-5 in persistent disease.

Investigators prepared the TCR beta libraries by applying iRepertoire HTBI primers and Arm-PCR of CDR3 regions. TCRdb fed the multiplex PCR reads into MiXCR, producing one record per CDR3 protein. The sample consists of roughly 450,000 distinct CDR3 sequences, less than 25% of them appearing once. The CDR3 runs to 14 residues. Trimming removed 9 bases at V and 5 bases at J, with 20 bases between. Per the germline V gene, CDR1 is WSHSY and CDR2 is SAAADI. Time point specified: persistent/refractory GD, antithyroid drugs over 5 years with positive TRAb. After RNA was extracted from PBMCs, the TCR library was made from it.

This TCR derives from a female donor with Graves disease. The chain uses TRBV10-2 and TRBJ2-7; perhaps TRBD2 as D (6 bases). Sequenced material: peripheral blood mononuclear cells (PBMCs), taken when the disease was refractory, from a patient treated with antithyroid drugs. The CDR3 sequence is CASRGLSSHHEQYF. The CDR3 DNA reads as TGCGCCAGTAGGGGACTCTCGTCGCACCACGAGCAGTACTTC.